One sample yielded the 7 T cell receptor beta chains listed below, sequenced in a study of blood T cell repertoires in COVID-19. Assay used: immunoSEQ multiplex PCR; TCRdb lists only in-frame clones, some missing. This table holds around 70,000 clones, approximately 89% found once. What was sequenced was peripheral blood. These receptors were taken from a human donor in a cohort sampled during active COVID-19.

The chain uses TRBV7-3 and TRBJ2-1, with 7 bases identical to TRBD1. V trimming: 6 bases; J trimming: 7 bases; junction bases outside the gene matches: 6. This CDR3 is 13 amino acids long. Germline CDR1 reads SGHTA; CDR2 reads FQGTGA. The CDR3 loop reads CASSPKTGNEQFF. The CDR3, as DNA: TGTGCCAGCAGTCCGAAGACAGGGAATGAGCAGTTCTTC.

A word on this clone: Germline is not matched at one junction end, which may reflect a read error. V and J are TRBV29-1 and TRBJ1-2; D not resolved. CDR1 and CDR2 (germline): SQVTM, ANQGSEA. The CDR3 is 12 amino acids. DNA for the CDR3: TGCAGCCTTGAACCCCTAAGCTATGGCTACACCTTC. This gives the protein CSLEPLSYGYTF.

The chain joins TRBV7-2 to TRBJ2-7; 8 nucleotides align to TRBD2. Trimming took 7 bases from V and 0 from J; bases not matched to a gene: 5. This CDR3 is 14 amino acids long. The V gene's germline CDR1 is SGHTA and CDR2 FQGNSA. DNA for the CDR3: TGTGCCAGCACCGGGGGGGGCCTCTCCTACGAGCAGTACTTC. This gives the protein CASTGGGLSYEQYF.

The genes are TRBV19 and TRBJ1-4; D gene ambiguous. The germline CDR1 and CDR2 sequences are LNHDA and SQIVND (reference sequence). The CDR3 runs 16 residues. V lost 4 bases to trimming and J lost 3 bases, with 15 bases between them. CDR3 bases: TGTGCCAGTAGTACTGGTAGGACTGGATCTAATGAAAAACTGTTTTTT. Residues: CASSTGRTGSNEKLFF.

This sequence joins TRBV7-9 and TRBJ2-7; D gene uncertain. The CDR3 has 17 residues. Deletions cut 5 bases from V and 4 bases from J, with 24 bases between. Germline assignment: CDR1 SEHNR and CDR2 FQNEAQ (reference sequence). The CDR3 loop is CASSLPTRLPHNYEQYF. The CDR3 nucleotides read TGTGCCAGCAGCCTCCCCACGAGGCTCCCACACAATTACGAGCAGTACTTC.

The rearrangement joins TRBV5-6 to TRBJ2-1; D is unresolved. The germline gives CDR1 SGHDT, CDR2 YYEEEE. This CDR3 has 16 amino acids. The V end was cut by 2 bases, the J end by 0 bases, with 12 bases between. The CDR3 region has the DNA TGTGCCAGCAGCTTAGCCTATATCGGCTCCTACAATGAGCAGTTCTTC. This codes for CASSLAYIGSYNEQFF.

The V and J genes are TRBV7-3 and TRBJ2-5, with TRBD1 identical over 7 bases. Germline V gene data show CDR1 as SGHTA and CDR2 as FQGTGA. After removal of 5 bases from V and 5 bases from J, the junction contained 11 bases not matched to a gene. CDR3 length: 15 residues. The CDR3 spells CASSPQDRVGETQYF. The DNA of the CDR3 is TGTGCCAGCAGCCCACAAGACAGGGTCGGGGAGACCCAGTACTTC.